These 13 T cell receptor beta chains were all obtained from the same sample, sequenced in a study of resident and recirculating memory T cells in vitiligo. The table came from immunoSEQ multiplex PCR; TCRdb's copy has only in-frame clones and leaves some out. The sample contains 70,000 or so clones, 80% to 95% of which appear only once. Sequences were obtained from blood. These receptors were obtained from a male donor with vitiligo.

This clone was found once. The chain is built from TRBV27 and TRBJ2-7; tentatively, D is TRBD1 (6 bases). The CDR3 totals 15 residues. Deletions cut 0 bases from V and 4 bases from J, with 13 bases between. CDR1 and CDR2 from the germline V gene are MNHEY and SMNVEV (reference sequence). CDR3 region: CASSLSAGGQYEQYF. CDR3 sequence (DNA): TGTGCCAGCAGTTTATCAGCTGGGGGCCAGTACGAGCAGTACTTC.

The chain links TRBV5-6 to TRBJ2-5; D uncertain. V was clipped by 0 bases and J by 2 bases, with 2 bases between them. Germline V CDR1 and CDR2: SGHDT, YYEEEE. The CDR3 loop spans 12 amino acids. CDR3 coding DNA: TGTGCCAGCAGCTTGGCACAAGAGACCCAGTACTTC. It yields the protein CASSLAQETQYF.

This sequence joins TRBV21-1 and TRBJ1-6. TRBV21-1 is described as a pseudogene. The CDR3 is 16 residues long. The CDR3 nucleotides read TGTGCCAGCACCCGGTGCCGCTGCGAATATAATTCACCCCTCCACTTT. Protein sequence: CASTRCRCEYNSPLHF.

This sequence joins TRBV21-1 and TRBJ1-6. TRBV21-1 is assigned pseudogene status. The CDR3 has 20 residues. CDR3 sequence: CASSKQLPQGLSRYNSPLHF. The CDR3 DNA is TGTGCCAGCAGCAAACAGTTGCCGCAGGGACTAAGCCGCTATAATTCACCCCTCCACTTT.

This chain connects TRBV7-3 to TRBJ2-2, with 10 bases that match TRBD1. The germline V gene has CDR1 SGHTA and CDR2 FQGTGA. Trimming removed 10 bases from V and 9 bases from J; junction bases left unmatched: 11. The CDR3 has 14 amino acids. The CDR3 nucleotides read TGTGCCACTTCCTCGGGACAGGGGTCCCGGGAGCTGTTTTTT. It encodes CATSSGQGSRELFF.

V gene TRBV11-2 combines with J gene TRBJ2-7; 8 bases are a match to TRBD1. This CDR3 is built from 15 residues. V gave up 4 bases and J gave up 3 bases; unmatched junction bases: 8. From germline, CDR1 is SGHAT and CDR2 FQNNGV. This CDR3 is CASSSLRDRSYEQYF. The CDR3 nucleotides read TGTGCCAGCAGCTCCCTCCGGGACAGGAGCTACGAGCAGTACTTC.

In regard to this clone: At one end, the junction sequence differs from germline, possibly due to a read error. The V call is TRBV6-1, the J call TRBJ2-5; 10 bases map to TRBD2. Looked up from germline, CDR1 is MNHNS and CDR2 is SASEGT. CDR3 length: 14 amino acids. The CDR3 reads CASSSGGVQVTQYF. The CDR3 region has the DNA TGTGCCAGCAGTAGCGGGGGGGTCCAAGTGACCCAGTACTTC.

This clone was picked up one time. The CDR3 DNA is TGTGCCAGCAGTGTAACCGGGACAGGGGGACAGCCCCAGCATTTT. Its translation: CASSVTGTGGQPQHF. The V and J genes are TRBV2 and TRBJ1-5; 11 nucleotides line up with TRBD1. V was clipped by 4 bases and J by 7 bases; unmatched bases: 6. Germline V gene lookup returns CDR1 SNHLY and CDR2 FYNNEI. The CDR3 is made up of 15 amino acids.

In DNA form, the CDR3 reads TGTGCCAGCCACAGGGGCGTAAACACCGGGGAGCTGTTTTTT. Protein sequence: CASHRGVNTGELFF. This rearrangement joins TRBV6-1 to TRBJ2-2, with 7 bases that match TRBD1. The V gene's germline CDR1 is MNHNS and CDR2 SASEGT. The length of the CDR3 is 14 residues. The V and J ends lost 8 bases and 2 bases, in that order; junction bases with no gene match: 5.

V gene TRBV25-1 combines with J gene TRBJ1-6, with D perhaps TRBD1 (5 bases). Per germline, CDR1 MGHDK and CDR2 SYGVNS. The germline V and J ends were trimmed by 2 bases and 7 bases, with 12 bases remaining between them. The CDR3 has 15 amino acids. CDR3 bases: TGTGCCAGCAGTGAAAACCCAGGGAACAATTCACCCCTCCACTTT. It is translated as CASSENPGNNSPLHF.

The V gene is TRBV6-6, the J gene TRBJ2-7, with a weak D call TRBD1 (6 bases). CDR1 MNHNY and CDR2 SVGAGI come from the germline V gene (reference sequence). The CDR3 is 14 amino acids. Between the trimmed V and J ends, which lost 1 base and 2 bases, there was a span of 9 bases. The CDR3 DNA reads as TGTGCCAGCAGTTACTTCCGGGACACCTACGAGCAGTACTTC. Its protein product is CASSYFRDTYEQYF.

This chain connects TRBV28 to TRBJ1-6; 7 nucleotides align to TRBD1. The V gene end was trimmed by 3 bases and the J gene end by 0 bases; junction bases not matched to a gene: 8. The CDR3 sequence is 18 residues long. Germline V gene lookup returns CDR1 MDHEN and CDR2 SYDVKM. CDR3 nucleotide sequence: TGTGCCAGCAGTTTGAGACAGGGAAAGAGCTCCTATAATTCACCCCTCCACTTT. Amino acids: CASSLRQGKSSYNSPLHF.

This sequence joins TRBV4-3 and TRBJ2-7; 8 nucleotides match TRBD1. V was pared by 1 base and J by 6 bases, with 5 bases of the junction left unmatched. Germline CDR1 reads LGHNA; CDR2 reads YSLEER. The CDR3 has 14 residues. In DNA, the CDR3 is TGCGCCAGCAGCCAAGCCGCAGGGGGCGTCGAGCAGTACTTC. Translation gives CASSQAAGGVEQYF.